This TCR beta chain was recovered during a study of T cell responses to AZD1222 COVID-19 vaccine. Study-level findings and limits: Donors were chiefly white British, with a greater number of females, and clonal diversity was perhaps underestimated. Within unmutated variant regions lay the reported targets of nearly half of spike-specific TCRs.

About this clone itself: No antigen is known for it.

The CDR3 consists of 14 residues. V lost 8 bases, J lost 2 bases, and 16 bases lay in between. Germline assignment: CDR1 MNHEY and CDR2 SVGAGI. Sequencing was performed with immunoSEQ multiplex PCR; in TCRdb, only in-frame clones are kept and a portion is missing. In the table there are about 110,000 clones, 80% to 90% of which are singletons. The chain carries TRBV6-5 and TRBJ2-7, with D maybe TRBD2 (7 bases). This clonotype was sampled from an adult who received the AZD1222 COVID-19 vaccine. The sample was peripheral blood, taken 28 days after the second AZD1222 dose. CDR3 DNA: TGTGCCAGCTCGGGGGGCGCCGGGGCCTACGAGCAGTACTTC. This translates into CASSGGAGAYEQYF.